Shown below are 17 T cell receptor beta chains from a single sample sequenced in a study of cytomegalovirus exposure and HLA in healthy donors. Vbeta (60) and Jbeta (13) primers were used in the PCR. Profiled with immunoSEQ multiplex PCR; TCRdb holds only in-frame clones, not every one. Of approximately 70,000 clones listed, 72% are singletons. The specimen sequenced was PBMCs. Receptor source: a woman aged 40-49 years in good health and CMV-seropositive.

CDR3 DNA: TGTGCCAGCAGCTCTAGCGGGCGGGGGACTGAAGCTTTCTTT. As protein: CASSSSGRGTEAFF. The chain is built from TRBV9 and TRBJ1-1; weak D call: TRBD1 (5 bases). There are 14 residues in the CDR3. Trimming took off 4 bases at V and 5 bases at J, with 15 bases between the two ends. Germline CDR1 and CDR2: SGDLS and YYNGEE.

V is TRBV5-8 and J is TRBJ2-1; a weak D match, TRBD1 (6 bases). This CDR3 has 13 amino acids. Germline V lookup: CDR1 SGHTS, CDR2 YDEGEE. V lost 3 bases and J lost 7, with 11 bases in between. CDR3 DNA sequence: TGTGCCAGCAGCTGGACAGAAGGGAATGAGCAGTTCTTC. It codes for CASSWTEGNEQFF.

The rearrangement links TRBV7-3 to TRBJ2-7; possibly TRBD2 for D (6 bases). This CDR3 is 14 amino acids long. The germline V and J ends were trimmed by 5 bases and 5 bases, with 16 bases remaining between them. Germline lookup yields CDR1 SGHTA and CDR2 FQGTGA. DNA for the CDR3: TGTGCCAGCAGCGAGGTGTCGGGGGACCACGAGCAGTACTTC. It yields the protein CASSEVSGDHEQYF.

This chain joins TRBV29-1 and TRBJ1-2; D uncertain. The germline V gene encodes CDR1 SQVTM and CDR2 ANQGSEA. Trimming removed 4 bases at V and 7 bases at J, with 16 bases between. CDR3 length equals 13 residues. CDR3: CSVVEGGAGGYTF. The CDR3 region has the DNA TGCAGCGTTGTGGAGGGAGGAGCTGGTGGCTACACCTTC. Together with reference TRBV29-1 and TRBJ1-2, the CDR3 gives the full variable domain: SAVISQKPSRDICQRGTSLTIQCQVDSQVTMMFWYRQQPGQSLTLIATANQGSEATYESGFVIDKFPISRPNLTFSTLTVSNMSPEDSSIYLCSVVEGGAGGYTFGSGTRLTVV.

V gene TRBV27 combines with J gene TRBJ2-3, with 12 bases identical to TRBD2. CDR1 and CDR2 from the germline V gene are MNHEY and SMNVEV (reference sequence). The CDR3 has 15 amino acids. V gave up 5 bases and J gave up 3 bases; unmatched junction bases: 3. Here the CDR3 DNA reads TGTGCCAGCAGTACCCTAGCGGGGGGGACAGATACGCAGTATTTT. Its translation is CASSTLAGGTDTQYF.

This chain connects TRBV25-1 to TRBJ2-5, with 8 nucleotides matching TRBD2. The J call is in doubt because the DNA end fits TRBJ2-7 better. There are 17 residues in the CDR3. CDR1 and CDR2 (germline): MGHDK, SYGVNS. CDR3: CASSEWGTGGGRGEQYF. CDR3 nucleotide sequence: TGTGCCAGCAGTGAATGGGGGACGGGCGGGGGGCGCGGCGAGCAGTACTTC.

V and J are TRBV13 and TRBJ2-3, with TRBD2 matching over 8 bases. The CDR3 contains 14 residues. With 1 base clipped from V and 6 bases from J, the junction kept 3 bases outside the gene matches. From germline, CDR1 is PRHDT and CDR2 FYEKMQ (reference sequence). The CDR3 nucleotides read TGTGCCAGCAGCTTAGCGGGGGGGACCGATACGCAGTATTTT. Translated, it gives CASSLAGGTDTQYF. The full variable domain, completed using reference TRBV13 and TRBJ2-3, is AAGVIQSPRHLIKEKRETATLKCYPIPRHDTVYWYQQGPGQDPQFLISFYEKMQSDKGSIPDRFSAQQFSDYHSELNMSSLELGDSALYFCASSLAGGTDTQYFGPGTRLTVL.

This clone was recorded a few times. The chain is built from TRBV4-1 and TRBJ2-7, with D maybe TRBD1 (6 bases). Trimming took 2 bases from V and 6 from J, leaving 14 bases between them. There are 14 residues in the CDR3. From germline, CDR1 is MGHRA and CDR2 YSYEKL. CDR3 bases: TGCGCCAGCAGCCAACAAACAGGGCTGGGCGAGCAGTACTTC. Translated: CASSQQTGLGEQYF.

The V and J genes are TRBV5-1 and TRBJ2-1, with 8 positions matching TRBD2. This CDR3 comprises 15 residues. Germline-derived CDR1 and CDR2 are SGHRS and YFSETQ. V lost 9 bases to trimming and J lost 6 bases; unmatched junction nucleotides: 14. The CDR3 DNA follows: TGCGCCACCTCACGAACGGGGGGGCGGTTCAATGAGCAGTTCTTC. It codes for CATSRTGGRFNEQFF.

This clone has just a few counts. The chain employs TRBV7-2 and TRBJ2-7, with TRBD1 matching 8 bases. This CDR3 has 15 residues. Per the germline V gene, CDR1 is SGHTA and CDR2 is FQGNSA. V lost 1 base, J lost 3 bases, and 5 bases stayed unmatched. The CDR3 loop reads CASSLVGQGGYEQYF. DNA for the CDR3: TGTGCCAGCAGCTTAGTCGGACAGGGAGGCTACGAGCAGTACTTC.

The chain links TRBV2 to TRBJ2-7, with 7 bases that match TRBD1. The CDR3 contains 13 residues. Germline V gene data show CDR1 as SNHLY and CDR2 as FYNNEI. V trimming: 5 bases; J trimming: 5 bases; junction bases outside the gene matches: 6. CDR3 in amino acids: CASSLDRVNEQYF. The CDR3 DNA sequence: TGTGCCAGCAGTCTAGACAGGGTCAACGAGCAGTACTTC.

The rearrangement uses TRBV6-6 and TRBJ1-1; D gene unclear. V lost 6 bases and J lost 0, with 17 bases in between. The CDR3 length is 16 residues. Per germline, CDR1 MNHNY and CDR2 SVGAGI (reference sequence). This CDR3 is CASRPLAITVNTEAFF. CDR3 nucleotides: TGTGCCAGCAGACCCCTTGCGATTACTGTGAACACTGAAGCTTTCTTT.

The chain recombines TRBV7-3 with TRBJ2-1; D is undetermined. V lost 4 bases, J lost 8 bases, and 9 bases lay in between. Germline-derived CDR1 and CDR2 are SGHTA and FQGTGA. This CDR3 is 12 amino acids long. CDR3 nucleotide sequence: TGTGCCAGCAGCTCTAGTTCGGATGAGCAGTTCTTC. It translates to CASSSSSDEQFF.

This clone was seen only a few times. The rearrangement joins TRBV6-5 to TRBJ1-2; TRBD1 is a possible D gene (5 bases). Germline CDR1 MNHEY, CDR2 SVGAGI. The CDR3 contains 15 residues. The V end lost 1 base, the J end lost 5 bases, and 14 bases lay between the germline ends. In DNA form, the CDR3 reads TGTGCCAGCAGTTACTTGGGTGGAAGGGGTTATGGCTACACCTTC. It specifies CASSYLGGRGYGYTF.

CDR3 loop: CASSQRENYGYTF. The CDR3 DNA is TGCGCCAGCAGCCAACGGGAGAACTATGGCTACACCTTC. The chain couples TRBV4-1 to TRBJ1-2; D remains ambiguous. Trimming cost V 2 bases and J 2 bases, with 6 bases left between them. The germline CDR1 and CDR2 sequences are MGHRA and YSYEKL. This CDR3 spans 13 amino acids.

The J gene is TRBJ1-2, the V gene TRBV2; D remains ambiguous. Trimming removed 8 bases at V and 5 bases at J, with 21 bases between. CDR3 size: 15 residues. Germline V gene sequence: CDR1 SNHLY, CDR2 FYNNEI. CDR3 sequence (DNA): TGTGCCAGCTCCTCGGGATTTCCTAGGGAATATGGCTACACCTTC. This encodes CASSSGFPREYGYTF.

The rearrangement uses TRBV29-1 and TRBJ1-2; D is possibly TRBD1 (6 bases). This CDR3 comprises 13 residues. Germline V CDR1 and CDR2: SQVTM, ANQGSEA. Here the CDR3 reads CLIRDTINYGYTF. In DNA form, the CDR3 reads TGCCTTATCCGGGACACAATTAACTATGGCTACACCTTC.